This record looks at one T cell receptor beta chain sequence and its context. Per the study methods: Estimated nucleated cell counts came from reference gene primer amplification. Assay: immunoSEQ multiplex PCR; the TCRdb copy retains only in-frame clones and omits some. Clone size and the V and J calls come from that table; the DNA yielded D and trimming. The data contain 95,000 to 100,000 clones, approximately 92% of them singletons. Germline CDR1 and CDR2: SGHRS and YFSETQ. This CDR3 comprises 19 residues. The ends lost 4 bases at V and 5 bases at J; junction bases unmatched: 14. The data originate from a study of blood T cell repertoires in COVID-19. Study overall: Sites across the United States, Italy and Spain contributed samples from acute and convalescent COVID-19. Sample material is recorded as cDNA or gDNA derived from T cells, B-cell-depleted T cells, or PBMCs.

The sequenced sample was peripheral blood. The V call is TRBV5-1, the J call TRBJ2-5, with TRBD2 matching over 16 bases. The clonotype originates from a man aged 50 or older with active COVID-19. In DNA, the CDR3 is TGCGCCAGCAGCCTCCGGGGGACTAGCGGGAGGGTTGGATGGGAGACCCAGTACTTC. Translating gives CASSLRGTSGRVGWETQYF.